This T cell receptor (beta chain) was identified in a study of radiation and T cells in renal cell carcinoma. Treatment reported: treatment-naive control, cytoreductive nephrectomy. V lost 2 bases to trimming and J lost 0 bases; unmatched junction nucleotides: 6. Germline V gene data show CDR1 as SEHNR and CDR2 as FQNEAQ (reference sequence). There are 16 residues in the CDR3. The table came from immunoSEQ multiplex PCR; TCRdb's copy has only in-frame clones and leaves some out. The sample holds 18,000 or so clones; around 63% are singletons and the top ten take roughly 30%. The chain combines TRBV7-9 with TRBJ1-2; TRBD1 matches at 7 bases. The material sequenced was tumor tissue, taken from a patient whose treatment was nephrectomy without radiotherapy. This sequence originates from a man in his fifties or sixties with renal cell carcinoma. The CDR3 coding sequence is TGTGCCAGCAGCTTACCGACGGACAGGACTAACTATGGCTACACCTTC. Protein: CASSLPTDRTNYGYTF.